This T cell receptor (beta chain) was recorded in a study of blood T cell repertoires in COVID-19. Study-wide background: The study drew acute and convalescent COVID-19 samples from the United States, Italy and Spain. PBMCs, B-cell-depleted T cells, or T cells provided the cDNA or gDNA that made up the material.

Authors' processing steps: For nucleated cells, counts were estimated from reference gene primer amplification. Clones were read by immunoSEQ multiplex PCR, and TCRdb kept only the in-frame ones, dropping some. The D gene and trimming were derived from the DNA, and the V and J assignments and clone size from that table. The sample has approximately 150,000 clones; 80% to 90% are singletons. CDR3 size: 15 residues. Germline V gene sequence: CDR1 LNHDA, CDR2 SQIVND (reference sequence). Trimming removed 7 bases from V and 6 bases from J; junction bases left unmatched: 5. The TCR sequence derives from a human donor with acute or convalescent COVID-19. The donor label of this sample is uncertain. The chain has TRBV19 and TRBJ1-6; 11 bases map to TRBD1. Sequencing was performed on peripheral blood. The CDR3 nucleotides are TGTGCCAGTACCTTGGGACAGGGGGGTAATTCACCCCTCCACTTT. Translating gives CASTLGQGGNSPLHF.